The rows below give T cell receptor beta chains drawn from one sample of a study of technical replicates of blood from several donors. The data were produced by immunoSEQ multiplex PCR, yet TCRdb's version contains in-frame clones alone and is incomplete. The sample comprises some 87,000 clones, 96% of which are singletons, and 0.31% rests with the top ten. The sample comprised T cells isolated from PBMCs. The source is a human donor in good health. CDR3s include the opening cysteine and the closing phenylalanine or tryptophan. Each record gives: V gene, D gene, J gene, clone size, CDR3 protein, CDR3 DNA. A D gene is named only where the DNA matches it firmly. Clone size is shown for a subset of rows, as once, few, many or a class of expanded clone.

>TRBV19|TRBD2|TRBJ2-2|.
CASSSTSPGELFF
TGTGCCAGTAGCTCGACTAGCCCCGGGGAGCTGTTTTTT
>TRBV4-1|.|TRBJ2-1|.
CASSPQGERGYNEQFF
TGCGCCAGCAGCCCACAGGGGGAGCGGGGCTACAATGAGCAGTTCTTC
>TRBV18|TRBD1|TRBJ2-7|.
CASSPPGTGVYEQYF
TGTGCCAGCTCACCTCCCGGGACAGGGGTCTACGAGCAGTACTTC
>TRBV7-9|TRBD1|TRBJ1-5|.
CGTGTGGHQPQHF
TGTGGGACGGGGACAGGGGGCCATCAGCCCCAGCATTTT
>TRBV9|TRBD2|TRBJ2-1|.
CASSYRLAGGPSEQFF
TGTGCCAGCAGCTACAGACTAGCGGGAGGGCCAAGTGAGCAGTTCTTC
>TRBV6-4|TRBD2|TRBJ2-3|.
CASSEGLAGAQDTQYF
TGTGCCAGCAGTGAAGGACTAGCGGGAGCACAAGATACGCAGTATTTT
>TRBV5-1|TRBD1|TRBJ2-2|.
CASSLQGDTGELFF
TGTGCCAGCAGCTTGCAGGGGGACACCGGGGAGCTGTTTTTT
>TRBV19|.|TRBJ1-4|.
CASRPGVGEKLFF
TGTGCCAGTAGGCCAGGGGTTGGTGAAAAACTGTTTTTT
>TRBV15|.|TRBJ2-3|.
CATSRGRENTDTQYF
TGTGCCACCAGCAGAGGACGGGAAAACACAGATACGCAGTATTTT
>TRBV10-2|.|TRBJ1-2|.
CATTGNYGYTF
TGCGCCACCACAGGGAACTATGGCTACACCTTC
>TRBV6-6|.|TRBJ1-2|.
CASSYEDRGYGYTF
TGTGCCAGCAGTTACGAGGACAGAGGCTATGGCTACACCTTC
>TRBV7-9|.|TRBJ2-7|.
CASTSGEQLSNTYEQYF
TGTGCCAGCACATCTGGGGAGCAGCTTAGTAATACCTACGAGCAGTACTTC
>TRBV4-2|TRBD1|TRBJ2-7|.
CASSPWTGNYEQYF
TGTGCCAGCAGCCCCTGGACAGGGAACTACGAGCAGTACTTC
>TRBV27|TRBD1|TRBJ2-3|.
CASSLTGGGTDTQYF
TGTGCCAGCAGTTTAACAGGGGGAGGCACAGATACGCAGTATTTT
>TRBV7-9|TRBD2|TRBJ2-3|.
CASSLWTSGRGDTQYF
TGTGCCAGCAGCCTCTGGACTAGCGGGAGAGGTGATACGCAGTATTTT
>TRBV27|.|TRBJ2-6|.
CASSLTSGANVLTF
TGTGCCAGCTCACTTACCTCTGGGGCCAACGTCCTGACTTTC
>TRBV5-1|TRBD1|TRBJ1-2|.
CASSLGDRSNYGYTF
TGCGCTAGCAGCTTGGGGGACAGGAGCAACTATGGCTACACCTTC
>TRBV18|TRBD2|TRBJ2-7|.
CASSPPGGGNYEQYF
TGTGCCAGCTCACCTCCCGGGGGGGGAAACTACGAGCAGTACTTC
>TRBV9|.|TRBJ1-4|.
CASGGAYPYEKLFF
TGTGCCAGCGGGGGCGCTTACCCATATGAAAAACTGTTTTTT
>TRBV5-4|TRBD1|TRBJ2-7|.
CASSLTGTGNEQYF
TGTGCCAGCAGCTTGACCGGGACAGGGAACGAGCAGTACTTC
>TRBV27|.|TRBJ2-7|.
CASSLSRTYEQYF
TGTGCCAGCAGTTTATCGAGAACCTACGAGCAGTACTTC
>TRBV6-5|TRBD1|TRBJ2-7|.
CASKMGQPTYEQYF
TGTGCCAGCAAGATGGGACAGCCCACCTACGAGCAGTACTTC
>TRBV5-1|.|TRBJ2-1|.
CASSLGSGLYNEQFF
TGCGCCAGCAGCTTGGGTAGCGGACTCTACAATGAGCAGTTCTTC
>TRBV7-9|.|TRBJ1-1|.
CASSLDGRGAFF
TGTGCCAGCAGCTTAGACGGCAGGGGAGCTTTCTTT
>TRBV2|.|TRBJ2-3|.
CASFRGTDTQYF
TGTGCCTCATTTCGGGGCACAGATACGCAGTATTTT
>TRBV19|TRBD1|TRBJ2-7|.
CASSIDRQGVNEQYF
TGTGCCAGTAGTATAGATAGGCAGGGGGTCAACGAGCAGTACTTC
>TRBV2|TRBD1|TRBJ1-5|.
CASSASDRGNQPQHF
TGTGCCAGCAGTGCCTCGGACAGGGGGAATCAGCCCCAGCATTTT
>TRBV12-5|TRBD2|TRBJ2-2|.
CASGFTSGSNTGELFF
TGTGCTAGTGGGTTCACTAGCGGGAGTAACACCGGGGAGCTGTTTTTT
>TRBV4-1|TRBD2|TRBJ2-3|.
CASRPRGLAGWHDTQYF
TGCGCCAGCAGACCCCGGGGACTAGCGGGATGGCACGATACGCAGTATTTT
>TRBV10-1|.|TRBJ2-1|.
CAIPTWGRNEQFF
TGCGCCATCCCAACTTGGGGCAGAAATGAGCAGTTCTTC
>TRBV19|TRBD1|TRBJ2-7|.
CASISDRGPPYEQYF
TGTGCCAGTATCTCCGACAGGGGTCCACCCTACGAGCAGTACTTC
>TRBV19|.|TRBJ1-5|once
CASSMLSGAGNQPQHF
TGTGCCAGTAGTATGTTGTCAGGGGCTGGCAATCAGCCCCAGCATTTT
>TRBV7-7|TRBD1|TRBJ2-5|.
CASSLHRDRYQETQYF
TGTGCCAGCAGCTTACACCGGGACAGGTACCAAGAGACCCAGTACTTC